This TCR beta chain appears in the sequencing data of a study of T-cell memory formation after mild COVID-19. This clonotype was picked up a small number of times. The antigen is not known. Points from the study as a whole: Second-wave clones peaking on day 37 lacked confirmed SARS-CoV-2 specificity.

Constant-segment primers served in 5'RACE that generated TCR alpha and TCR beta cDNA libraries bearing sample barcodes and UMIs. One entry per CDR3 protein results from TCRdb running MiXCR on the 5' RACE reads. This table holds roughly 40,000 distinct CDR3 sequences, 6% to 9.5% found once. The V end lost 7 bases, the J end lost 4 bases, and 11 bases lay between the germline ends. CDR1 is SGHTA, CDR2 FQGNSA, per germline. CDR3 length equals 14 residues. Specimen: PBMCs or a T cell subset sorted from them (not recorded which). The origin of this receptor is a man aged 18 to 29 who had mild COVID-19 (a few samples of this study predate the infection). Cell type and time point are not known. This chain joins TRBV7-2 and TRBJ1-6; D is unresolved. The CDR3 DNA reads as TGTGCCAGCACGGGTGGGAATTATAATTCACCCCTCCACTTT. This gives the protein CASTGGNYNSPLHF. The variable domain in full, completed from reference TRBV7-2 and TRBJ1-6, reads GAGVSQSPSNKVTEKGKDVELRCDPISGHTALYWYRQSLGQGLEFLIYFQGNSAPDKSGLPSDRFSAERTGGSVSTLTIQRTQQEDSAVYLCASTGGNYNSPLHFGNGTRLTVT.